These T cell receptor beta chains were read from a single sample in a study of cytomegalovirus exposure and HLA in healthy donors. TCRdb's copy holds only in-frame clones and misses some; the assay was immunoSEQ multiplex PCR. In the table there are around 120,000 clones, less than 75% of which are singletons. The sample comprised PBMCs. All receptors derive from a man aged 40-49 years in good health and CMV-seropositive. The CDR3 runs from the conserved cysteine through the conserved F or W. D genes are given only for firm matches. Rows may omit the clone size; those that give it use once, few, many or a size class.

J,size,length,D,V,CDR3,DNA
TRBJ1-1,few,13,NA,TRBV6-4,CASSDRGNTEAFF,TGTGCCAGCAGTGACAGGGGGAACACTGAAGCTTTCTTT
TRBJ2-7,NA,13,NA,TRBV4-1,CASSLGQTGEQYF,TGCGCCAGCAGCCTCGGACAGACGGGGGAGCAGTACTTC
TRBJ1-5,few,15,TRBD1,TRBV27,CASSIAAGGRQPQHF,TGTGCCAGCAGCATAGCCGCAGGGGGACGGCAGCCCCAGCATTTT
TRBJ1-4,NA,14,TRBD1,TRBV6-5,CASSPDRESEKLFF,TGTGCCAGCAGCCCGGACAGGGAAAGTGAAAAACTGTTTTTT
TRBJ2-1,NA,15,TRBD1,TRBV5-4,CASSRPGQPHNEQFF,TGTGCCAGCAGTCGACCGGGACAGCCCCACAATGAGCAGTTCTTC
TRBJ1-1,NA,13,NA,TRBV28,CASSPPVNTEAFF,TGTGCCAGCAGTCCCCCTGTGAACACTGAAGCTTTCTTT
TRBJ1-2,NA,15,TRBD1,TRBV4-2,CASSQGSTGNYGYTF,TGTGCCAGCAGCCAAGGATCGACAGGGAACTATGGCTACACCTTC
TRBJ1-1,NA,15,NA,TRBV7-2,CASSLQGTVNTEAFF,TGTGCCAGCAGCTTACAGGGGACGGTGAACACTGAAGCTTTCTTT
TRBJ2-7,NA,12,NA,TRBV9,CASSVGGYEQYF,TGTGCCAGCAGCGTAGGCGGCTACGAGCAGTACTTC
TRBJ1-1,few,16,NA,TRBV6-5,CASSSGLLTLNTEAFF,TGTGCCAGCAGTTCCGGTCTACTCACTTTGAACACTGAAGCTTTCTTT
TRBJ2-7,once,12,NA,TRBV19,CASSYSSHEQYF,TGTGCCAGTAGTTACAGTTCCCACGAGCAGTACTTC
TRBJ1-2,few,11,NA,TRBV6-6,CASSNGWGYTF,TGTGCCAGCAGCAACGGGTGGGGCTACACCTTC
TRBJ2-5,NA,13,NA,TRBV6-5,CASSRTAGETQYF,TGTGCCAGCAGCCGAACGGCCGGGGAGACCCAGTACTTC
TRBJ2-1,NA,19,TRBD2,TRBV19,CATTPSGLAGESSYNEQFF,TGTGCCACTACGCCCTCGGGACTAGCGGGCGAGAGCTCCTACAATGAGCAGTTCTTC
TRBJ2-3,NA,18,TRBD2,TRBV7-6,CASSSRLDSGTYTDTQYF,TGTGCCAGCAGCTCCCGGCTGGATAGCGGGACATACACAGATACGCAGTATTTT
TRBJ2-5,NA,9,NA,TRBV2,CATKETQYF,TGTGCCACCAAAGAGACCCAGTACTTC
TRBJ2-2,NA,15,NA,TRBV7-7,CASSLAGGRAGELFF,TGTGCCAGCAGCTTAGCCGGGGGTCGGGCCGGGGAGCTGTTTTTT
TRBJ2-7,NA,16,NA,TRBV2,CASSEGIQGSSYEQYF,TGTGCCAGCAGTGAAGGCATACAGGGTTCCTCCTACGAGCAGTACTTC
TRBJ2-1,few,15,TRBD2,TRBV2,CASRRDYHSYNEQFF,TGTGCCAGCAGGAGGGACTACCACTCCTACAATGAGCAGTTCTTC
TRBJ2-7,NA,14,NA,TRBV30,CAWRGLAGSSRQYF,TGTGCCTGGAGGGGTTTGGCAGGGTCTAGTAGGCAGTACTTC
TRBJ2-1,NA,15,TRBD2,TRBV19,CASSPLAGAYNEQFF,TGTGCCAGTAGTCCTCTAGCGGGAGCTTACAATGAGCAGTTCTTC
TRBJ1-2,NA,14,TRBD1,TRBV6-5,CASSYSRTGDGYTF,TGTGCCAGCAGTTACTCGAGGACAGGGGACGGCTACACCTTC
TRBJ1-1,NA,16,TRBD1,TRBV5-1,CASSGERGLMNTEAFF,TGCGCCAGCAGCGGGGAAAGGGGGCTGATGAACACTGAAGCTTTCTTT
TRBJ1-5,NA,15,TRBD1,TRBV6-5,CASRPTGATNQPQHF,TGTGCCAGCAGACCGACAGGGGCAACCAATCAGCCCCAGCATTTT
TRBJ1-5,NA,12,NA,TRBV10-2,CASRSQREPQHF,TGCGCCAGCAGGTCACAGAGGGAGCCCCAGCATTTT
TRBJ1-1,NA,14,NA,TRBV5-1,CASSLVSGGTEAFF,TGCGCCAGCAGCTTGGTATCGGGGGGTACTGAAGCTTTCTTT
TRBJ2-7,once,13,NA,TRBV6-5,CASSYEQNYEQYF,TGTGCCAGCAGTTACGAGCAAAACTACGAGCAGTACTTC
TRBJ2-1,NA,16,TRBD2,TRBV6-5,CASSYSLAGMGGEQFF,TGTGCCAGCAGTTACTCTCTAGCGGGAATGGGAGGAGAGCAGTTCTTC
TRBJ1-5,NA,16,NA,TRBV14,CASSLEAGAYNQPQHF,TGTGCCAGCAGCCTAGAGGCAGGGGCCTACAATCAGCCCCAGCATTTT
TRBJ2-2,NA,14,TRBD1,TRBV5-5,CASSGQGATGELFF,TGTGCCAGCAGCGGACAGGGGGCCACCGGGGAGCTGTTTTTT
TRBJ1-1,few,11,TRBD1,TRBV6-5,CASRDRGEAFF,TGTGCCAGCCGCGACAGGGGTGAAGCTTTCTTT
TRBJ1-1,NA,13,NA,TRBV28,CASRPGGNTEAFF,TGTGCCAGCAGACCGGGAGGGAACACTGAAGCTTTCTTT